The text below deals with one TCR beta chain. Antigen: not known. The PCR employed 60 Vbeta primers together with 13 Jbeta primers. TCRdb's copy holds only in-frame clones and misses some; the assay was immunoSEQ multiplex PCR. The data hold some 95,000 clones, with 78% observed a single time. V was pared by 3 bases and J by 3 bases, with 4 bases of the junction left unmatched. The CDR3 totals 16 residues. Looked up from germline, CDR1 is MRHNA and CDR2 is SNTAGT. The sample comes from a study of cytomegalovirus exposure and HLA in healthy donors. Regarding the study as a whole: According to a later analysis, donors in an Asian-associated ancestry cluster reportedly had fewer N-insertions than the approximately 720-donor mean. Excluded were some V segments that proved indistinguishable, including TRBV6-2 and TRBV6-3.

Specimen: PBMCs. The TCR sequence derives from a woman aged 40 to 50 in good health and CMV-seropositive. The rearrangement links TRBV6-4 to TRBJ2-2, with TRBD2 matching 10 bases. The CDR3 region has the DNA TGTGCCAGCAGTGAAATGCTAGCGGGAGACACCGGGGAGCTGTTTTTT. This sequence encodes CASSEMLAGDTGELFF.